These 22 T cell receptor beta chains share one sample of origin, sequenced in a study of T cell responses to AZD1222 COVID-19 vaccine. The data were produced by immunoSEQ multiplex PCR, yet TCRdb's version contains in-frame clones alone and is incomplete. Of some 110,000 clones detected, around 82% appear once; the ten largest clones hold about 9.4%. This sample comprised peripheral blood, obtained on day 0 of AZD1222 vaccination. These receptors were taken from an adult in good health.

The gene calls are TRBV28 and TRBJ2-5; D call uncertain. V was cut by 5 bases and J by 4 bases, with 11 bases left in between. CDR1 is MDHEN, CDR2 SYDVKM, per germline. This CDR3 region has 13 residues. CDR3 loop: CASSPGSRETQYF. CDR3 bases: TGTGCCAGCAGTCCCGGAAGTAGAGAGACCCAGTACTTC. Full variable domain (remainder filled in from reference TRBV28 and TRBJ2-5): DVKVTQSSRYLVKRTGEKVFLECVQDMDHENMFWYRQDPGLGLRLIYFSYDVKMKEKGDIPEGYSVSREKKERFSLILESASTNQTSMYLCASSPGSRETQYFGPGTRLLVL.

This chain links TRBV10-3 with TRBJ2-7; 14 nucleotides align to TRBD2. Germline trimming cut 6 bases from V and 0 bases from J; bases unmatched to any gene: 10. The CDR3 sequence is 18 residues long. Germline V gene data show CDR1 as ENHRY and CDR2 as SYGVKD. For the CDR3, the DNA is TGTGCCATCAGCTCGACAGGGACTAGCGGGAGACCCTCCTACGAGCAGTACTTC. Its translation: CAISSTGTSGRPSYEQYF.

This clone was observed a few times. The chain recombines TRBV4-1 with TRBJ1-5; the match to TRBD1 covers 10 bases. The CDR3 is made up of 15 amino acids. The V gene's germline CDR1 is MGHRA and CDR2 YSYEKL. Losses at the gene ends were 3 bases for V and 7 bases for J; bases not matched to a gene: 6. CDR3 nucleotides: TGCGCCAGCAGCCAGCCAGGGACAGGGGACCAGCCCCAGCATTTT. It yields the protein CASSQPGTGDQPQHF.

This chain uses TRBV28 with TRBJ1-2; perhaps TRBD1 as D (6 bases). This CDR3 comprises 13 residues. Germline V gives CDR1 MDHEN, CDR2 SYDVKM. V gave up 11 bases and J gave up 5 bases, with 18 bases separating them. The CDR3 is CAAGVRGGYGYTF. The CDR3 nucleotides read TGTGCCGCGGGGGTCAGGGGAGGGTATGGCTACACCTTC.

This chain links TRBV3-1 (or the pseudogene TRBV3-2) with TRBJ1-4; no clear D. Looked up from germline, CDR1 is LGHDT and CDR2 is YNNKEL (reference sequence). V was pared by 5 bases and J by 5 bases, with 9 bases between. The CDR3 is 13 residues long. The CDR3: CASSVRENEKLFF. DNA of the CDR3: TGTGCCAGCAGCGTTAGAGAGAATGAAAAACTGTTTTTT.

V gene TRBV27 combines with J gene TRBJ1-1; 7 bases match TRBD1. V was clipped by 6 bases and J by 4 bases; unmatched bases: 11. The CDR3 runs 15 residues. Germline V gives CDR1 MNHEY, CDR2 SMNVEV (reference sequence). The CDR3 coding sequence is TGTGCCAGCAGACCCCTACAGGGGCTCCCCACTGAAGCTTTCTTT. It is translated as CASRPLQGLPTEAFF.

This chain links TRBV12-3 or TRBV12-4 with TRBJ2-3; 9 bases match TRBD1. This CDR3 contains 13 residues. Losses at the gene ends were 6 bases for V and 4 bases for J; bases not matched to a gene: 2. CDR3 protein: CASRTGGADTQYF. CDR3 sequence (DNA): TGTGCCAGCAGAACAGGGGGCGCAGATACGCAGTATTTT.

This sequence joins TRBV30 and TRBJ1-2, with D possibly TRBD1 on 5 matching bases. Trimming left V 0 bases short and J 7 bases short, with 9 bases between. Germline loops: CDR1 GTSNPN, CDR2 SVGIG (reference sequence). CDR3 length: 12 amino acids. CDR3: CAWSVRGRGYTF. The CDR3 nucleotides read TGTGCCTGGAGTGTAAGGGGCCGTGGCTACACCTTC. Full variable domain (missing parts from reference TRBV30 and TRBJ1-2): SQTIHQWPATLVQPVGSPLSLECTVEGTSNPNLYWYRQAAGRGLQLLFYSVGIGQISSEVPQNLSASRPQDRQFILSSKKLLLSDSGFYLCAWSVRGRGYTFGSGTRLTVV.

V is TRBV5-4 and J is TRBJ2-5; possible D gene TRBD1, 6 bases. The V and J ends lost 0 bases and 2 bases respectively, with 14 bases between them. From germline, CDR1 is SGHNT and CDR2 YYREEE (reference sequence). The CDR3 is made up of 16 amino acids. This CDR3 is CASSLVGAGDQETQYF. The DNA for the CDR3 is TGTGCCAGCAGCTTGGTTGGGGCAGGGGATCAAGAGACCCAGTACTTC. Variable domain in full (rest from reference TRBV5-4 and TRBJ2-5): ETGVTQSPTHLIKTRGQQVTLRCSSQSGHNTVSWYQQALGQGPQFIFQYYREEENGRGNFPPRFSGLQFPNYSSELNVNALELDDSALYLCASSLVGAGDQETQYFGPGTRLLVL.

As regards this clone: Compared with germline, one end of the junction differs, possibly owing to a read error. The chain combines TRBV28 with TRBJ1-2; TRBD1 might be the D (6 bases). Germline assignment: CDR1 MDHEN and CDR2 SYDVKM. This CDR3 has 14 residues. CDR3 loop: CASSLLQGRDGYTF. DNA for the CDR3: TGTGCCAGCAGCTTATTACAGGGTCGGGATGGCTACACCTTC.

The chain links TRBV29-1 to TRBJ2-5; D is unclear. The CDR3 consists of 12 residues. V lost 6 bases and J lost 3, with 11 bases in between. The germline V gene has CDR1 SQVTM and CDR2 ANQGSEA. CDR3 sequence reads: CSVGHLKETQYF. CDR3 DNA sequence: TGCAGCGTAGGCCACCTAAAAGAGACCCAGTACTTC.

The V and J genes are TRBV3-1 (or the pseudogene TRBV3-2) and TRBJ1-5, with a tentative D call TRBD1 (6 bases). CDR1 is LGHDT, CDR2 YNNKEL, per germline (reference sequence). This CDR3 is built from 14 residues. Trimming stripped 1 base from V and 9 bases from J, with 13 bases between. The CDR3 sequence is CASSQGDTARPQHF. The CDR3, as DNA: TGTGCCAGCAGCCAAGGGGACACTGCCCGGCCCCAGCATTTT.

The CDR3 spells CASSEEENNEQFF. CDR3 bases: TGTGCCAGCAGCGAAGAAGAGAACAATGAGCAGTTCTTC. The chain is built from TRBV6-2 or TRBV6-3 and TRBJ2-1; no definite D call. Germline CDR1 is MNHEY and CDR2 is SVGEGT. The CDR3 consists of 13 residues. Trimming cost V 6 bases and J 5 bases, with 11 bases left between them.

This clone was detected once. The rearrangement joins TRBV25-1 to TRBJ1-1; TRBD1 agrees at 8 bases. Germline V gives CDR1 MGHDK, CDR2 SYGVNS. The CDR3 runs to 14 residues. The junction had 7 bases not matched to a gene; V was cut back by 6 bases and J by 4 bases. CDR3 sequence (DNA): TGTGCCAGCAGCTCCAGGGGGCGTTCCACTGAAGCTTTCTTT. This translates into CASSSRGRSTEAFF.

V usage is TRBV7-9 and J usage is TRBJ1-5, with D uncertain. Germline CDR1 reads SEHNR; CDR2 reads FQNEAQ (reference sequence). V was shortened by 9 bases and J by 5 bases, with 17 bases between the two germline ends. CDR3 length: 14 amino acids. CDR3 bases: TGTGCCAGTGCCGTGGGGTCTACCGATCAGCCCCAGCATTTT. Translating gives CASAVGSTDQPQHF.

Concerning this clone: A junction end diverges from the germline sequence, so it may reflect a read error. The genes are TRBV6-2 or TRBV6-3 and TRBJ2-1; D might be TRBD1 or TRBD2, each matching 6 bases. Germline-derived CDR1 and CDR2 are MNHEY and SVGEGT. This CDR3 is built from 12 residues. CDR3 residues: CASSYVTGRRVF. Written as DNA, the CDR3 is TGTGCCAGCAGTTACGTTACAGGGCGGAGGGTCTTC.

The rearrangement uses TRBV4-1 and TRBJ1-5, with D tentatively TRBD1 (6 bases). Germline V gene lookup returns CDR1 MGHRA and CDR2 YSYEKL. The CDR3 has 16 amino acids. V was clipped by 4 bases and J by 5 bases, with 18 bases between them. This CDR3 reads CASSLLPRDTHQPQHF. The CDR3 region has the DNA TGCGCCAGCAGCCTCCTCCCCAGGGACACCCATCAGCCCCAGCATTTT.

This chain uses TRBV7-2 with TRBJ1-2; no firm D call. Trimming stripped 0 bases from V and 6 bases from J, with 5 bases between. The V gene's germline CDR1 is SGHTA and CDR2 FQGNSA. The CDR3 consists of 12 residues. CDR3 DNA sequence: TGTGCCAGCAGCTTAGCTAGGGATGGCTACACCTTC. This gives the protein CASSLARDGYTF.

In DNA form, the CDR3 reads TGTGCCAGCAGCCAAGATATCAGCTCCTATAATTCACCCCTCCACTTT. Translated, it gives CASSQDISSYNSPLHF. The V and J genes are TRBV14 and TRBJ1-6; D unresolved. CDR1 is SGHDN, CDR2 FVKESK, per germline. The CDR3 is 16 amino acids. V was pared by 0 bases and J by 0 bases, with 6 bases between.

This chain uses TRBV19 with TRBJ1-3; no clear D. Germline CDR1 LNHDA, CDR2 SQIVND (reference sequence). V dropped 3 bases and J dropped 0 bases, with 6 bases sitting between them. The CDR3 has 14 amino acids. The CDR3 spells CASSMQRSGNTIYF. CDR3 bases: TGTGCCAGTAGTATGCAGCGCTCTGGAAACACCATATATTTT.

The gene calls are TRBV10-3 and TRBJ2-1; D is possibly TRBD1 or TRBD2 (6 bases each). Trimming took off 5 bases at V and 4 bases at J, with 15 bases between the two ends. The CDR3 covers 15 residues. Germline V gene lookup returns CDR1 ENHRY and CDR2 SYGVKD. The CDR3 is CAISPQGGTYNEQFF. The CDR3 DNA reads TGTGCCATCAGTCCACAGGGAGGCACGTACAATGAGCAGTTCTTC.

V and J are TRBV28 and TRBJ2-7; D is unresolved. This CDR3 has 12 amino acids. Trimming removed 3 bases at V and 4 bases at J, with 7 bases between. The V gene's germline CDR1 is MDHEN and CDR2 SYDVKM. The CDR3 DNA sequence: TGTGCCAGCAGTTTCCCGAGATACGAGCAGTACTTC. Its translation: CASSFPRYEQYF.